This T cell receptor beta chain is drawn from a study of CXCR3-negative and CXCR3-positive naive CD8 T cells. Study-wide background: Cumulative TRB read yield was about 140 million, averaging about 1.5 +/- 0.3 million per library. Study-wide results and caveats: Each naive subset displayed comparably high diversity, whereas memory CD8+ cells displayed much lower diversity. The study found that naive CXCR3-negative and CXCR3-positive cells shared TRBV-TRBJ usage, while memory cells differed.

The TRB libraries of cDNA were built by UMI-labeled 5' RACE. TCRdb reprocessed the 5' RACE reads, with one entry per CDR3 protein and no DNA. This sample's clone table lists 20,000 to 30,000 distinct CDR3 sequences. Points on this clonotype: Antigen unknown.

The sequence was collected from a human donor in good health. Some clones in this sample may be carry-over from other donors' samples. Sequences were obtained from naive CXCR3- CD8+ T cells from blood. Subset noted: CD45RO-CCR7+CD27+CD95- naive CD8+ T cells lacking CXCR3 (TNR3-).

The CDR3 reads CSVGGAGQSYEQYF. The chain couples TRBV29-1 to TRBJ2-7; TCRdb returns TRBD2, unconfirmable since there is no DNA. The CDR3 contains 14 residues. In germline, CDR1 is SQVTM, CDR2 ANQGSEA.